This T cell receptor beta chain was sequenced in a study of vaccination effects on CD4 cells after COVID-19. Study background: Two-dose BNT162b2 or mRNA-1273 vaccination was given to participants.

Subsequent to roughly 9 days of culture, CD4+ T cells were isolated. Both day 3 and day 7 saw half the medium replaced with IL-2 medium. A word on this clone: Its antigen is still unknown.

Trimming took 0 bases from V and 11 from J, leaving 10 bases between them. The CDR3 runs to 12 residues. Per the germline V gene, CDR1 is LNHNV and CDR2 is YYDKDF (reference sequence). The method was immunoSEQ multiplex PCR; TCRdb's version includes in-frame clones alone and lacks a portion of them. Among fewer than 35,000 clones listed, about 60% were seen once. The specimen comprised CD4+ T cells from PBMCs cultured without peptide, sampled before COVID-19 vaccination. This receptor was identified in a human donor who received a COVID-19 vaccine. The V call is TRBV15, the J call TRBJ1-1, with D possibly matching TRBD1 (6 bases). CDR3 sequence (DNA): TGTGCCACCAGCAGAGACAGGGGCAGCGCTTTCTTT. This encodes CATSRDRGSAFF.